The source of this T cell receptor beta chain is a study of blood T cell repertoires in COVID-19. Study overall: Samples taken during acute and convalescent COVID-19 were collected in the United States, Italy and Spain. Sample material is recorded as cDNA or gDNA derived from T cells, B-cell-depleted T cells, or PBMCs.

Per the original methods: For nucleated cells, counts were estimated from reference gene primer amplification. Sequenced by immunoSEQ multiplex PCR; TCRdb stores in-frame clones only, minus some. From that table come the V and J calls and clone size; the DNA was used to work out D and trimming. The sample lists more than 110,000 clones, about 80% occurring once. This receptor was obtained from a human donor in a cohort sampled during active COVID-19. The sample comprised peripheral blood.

The CDR3 DNA follows: TGTGCCAGCAGCGCCCTCGGGGGTTCAGGAAACACCATATATTTT. Protein: CASSALGGSGNTIYF. The gene calls are TRBV9 and TRBJ1-3; perhaps TRBD1 as D (5 bases). Germline CDR1 reads SGDLS; CDR2 reads YYNGEE. The CDR3 has 15 residues. V was shortened by 3 bases and J by 4 bases, with 14 bases between the two germline ends.